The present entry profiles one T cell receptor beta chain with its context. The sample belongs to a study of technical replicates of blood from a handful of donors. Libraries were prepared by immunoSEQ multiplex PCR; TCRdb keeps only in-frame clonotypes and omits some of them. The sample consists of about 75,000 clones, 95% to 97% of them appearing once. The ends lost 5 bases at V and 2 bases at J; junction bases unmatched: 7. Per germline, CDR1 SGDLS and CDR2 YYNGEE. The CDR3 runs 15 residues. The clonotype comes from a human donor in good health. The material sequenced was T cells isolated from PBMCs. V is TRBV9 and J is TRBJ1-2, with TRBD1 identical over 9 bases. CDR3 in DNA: TGTGCCAGCAGTGCCAGACAGGGGGAAAACTATGGCTACACCTTC. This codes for CASSARQGENYGYTF. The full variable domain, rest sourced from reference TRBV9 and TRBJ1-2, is DSGVTQTPKHLITATGQRVTLRCSPRSGDLSVYWYQQSLDQGLQFLIQYYNGEERAKGNILERFSAQQFPDLHSELNLSSLELGDSALYFCASSARQGENYGYTFGSGTRLTVV.